The next 11 T cell receptor beta chains were all read from a single sample in a study of immune evolution from preneoplasia to lung adenocarcinoma. Some clones are missing from TCRdb's copy, which holds only in-frame ones; the method was immunoSEQ multiplex PCR. This sample has 6,000 to 7,500 clones; around four fifths occur once, and the top ten carry about 6.5%. Sequenced input: FFPE minimally invasive lung adenocarcinoma tissue. These receptors were collected from a person aged 50-69 years with lung adenocarcinoma.

The chain employs TRBV7-9 and TRBJ1-4; TRBD1 might be the D (6 bases). In germline, CDR1 is SEHNR, CDR2 FQNEAQ (reference sequence). V was trimmed by 3 bases and J by 0 bases, leaving 8 bases between them. The CDR3 has 15 amino acids. CDR3 sequence reads: CASSFQGTTNEKLFF. For the CDR3, the DNA is TGTGCCAGCAGCTTCCAGGGGACAACTAATGAAAAACTGTTTTTT.

The chain uses TRBV6-4 and TRBJ1-4, with D possibly matching TRBD1 (6 bases). Germline CDR1 and CDR2: MRHNA and SNTAGT. V lost 9 bases to trimming and J lost 3 bases, with 20 bases between them. The CDR3 is made up of 16 amino acids. CDR3 protein: CARTGGALIPNEKLFF. The DNA of the CDR3 is TGTGCCAGGACCGGGGGCGCGCTAATTCCTAATGAAAAACTGTTTTTT.

The chain carries TRBV6-5 and TRBJ2-1, with D unclear. Germline V CDR1 and CDR2: MNHEY, SVGAGI. The CDR3 is made up of 14 amino acids. Trimming left V 6 bases short and J 5 bases short, with 14 bases between. The CDR3 DNA follows: TGTGCCAGCAGCCCTATTAGGGCCGACAATGAGCAGTTCTTC. As protein: CASSPIRADNEQFF.

V and J are TRBV28 and TRBJ2-7; TRBD1 is a possible D gene (5 bases). The CDR3 extends over 14 amino acids. V lost 3 bases, J lost 4 bases, and 13 bases lay in between. CDR1 MDHEN and CDR2 SYDVKM come from the germline V gene. CDR3: CASSLGNTGYEQYF. DNA of the CDR3: TGTGCCAGCAGTTTGGGTAACACAGGTTACGAGCAGTACTTC.

This clone is termed large. This rearrangement joins TRBV29-1 to TRBJ2-1, with no clear D. Germline V gene sequence: CDR1 SQVTM, CDR2 ANQGSEA. Trimming left V 3 bases short and J 3 bases short, with 3 bases between. The CDR3 is 11 residues long. The CDR3, as DNA: TGCAGCGTTGAGCTCTACAATGAGCAGTTCTTC. It encodes CSVELYNEQFF.

This clone appeared once. The chain carries TRBV30 and TRBJ2-7; TRBD1 or TRBD2 may be the D gene (5 bases each). V gave up 3 bases and J gave up 5 bases, with 26 bases separating them. CDR3 length: 17 residues. Looked up from germline, CDR1 is GTSNPN and CDR2 is SVGIG (reference sequence). This CDR3 is CAWRSAGRWGQEDEQYF. The CDR3 nucleotides read TGTGCCTGGAGGAGTGCAGGGCGGTGGGGCCAGGAGGACGAGCAGTACTTC.

The chain has TRBV6-5 and TRBJ1-3, with D uncertain. This CDR3 contains 14 residues. The V gene lost 8 bases and the J gene lost 0 bases, with 11 bases spanning the gap. The germline gives CDR1 MNHEY, CDR2 SVGAGI. DNA for the CDR3: TGTGCCAGCGGGGAACGGAGCTCTGGAAACACCATATATTTT. Translated: CASGERSSGNTIYF.

The chain combines TRBV4-2 with TRBJ2-3; the match to TRBD2 covers 15 bases. Germline-derived CDR1 and CDR2 are LGHNA and YNFKEQ. J lost 5 bases, V lost 4 bases, and 10 bases had no gene match. The CDR3 sequence is 18 residues long. The CDR3 spells CASSPRPGLAGGGDTQYF. The CDR3 DNA reads as TGTGCCAGCAGCCCCCGCCCGGGACTAGCGGGGGGCGGAGATACGCAGTATTTT.

The V and J genes are TRBV14 and TRBJ2-5, with TRBD1 matching over 8 bases. Germline V lookup: CDR1 SGHDN, CDR2 FVKESK. V dropped 3 bases and J dropped 1; count of bases not matched to a gene: 4. This CDR3 is built from 15 residues. CDR3 nucleotide sequence: TGTGCCAGCAGCCACCAGACAGGGGTCCAAGAGACCCAGTACTTC. It codes for CASSHQTGVQETQYF.

This clone has a single count. This sequence joins TRBV7-2 and TRBJ2-7; TRBD1 or TRBD2 may be the D gene (5 bases each). Trimming left V 5 bases short and J 2 bases short, with 13 bases between. CDR3 length: 14 amino acids. From germline, CDR1 is SGHTA and CDR2 FQGNSA. CDR3 sequence: CASSPDGAAYEQYF. DNA of the CDR3: TGTGCCAGCAGCCCGGACGGGGCCGCCTACGAGCAGTACTTC.

CDR3 sequence reads: CASSLLGARDGPYEQYF. In DNA form, the CDR3 reads TGTGCCAGCAGCTTACTAGGGGCCAGGGACGGACCCTACGAGCAGTACTTC. The chain uses TRBV13 and TRBJ2-7, with D possibly called TRBD1 or TRBD2 (5 bases each). Germline assignment: CDR1 PRHDT and CDR2 FYEKMQ (reference sequence). Trimming removed 2 bases at V and 2 bases at J, with 19 bases between. The CDR3 spans 17 residues.